This T cell receptor beta chain is drawn from a study of early T cells in non-severe SARS-CoV-2 infection. The V end lost 1 base, the J end lost 0 bases, and 9 bases lay between the germline ends. Germline values: CDR1 SGHTA, CDR2 FQGNSA. This CDR3 is 16 amino acids long. Study findings and constraints: Missing private and CD4 specificities, VDJdb matching favored anti-spike CD8 responses.

Details on this clonotype: The antigen is not known.

cDNA molecules, individually, were tagged with unique molecular identifiers. TCRdb passed the 5' RACE reads through MiXCR, listing each CDR3 protein once. This table holds 45,000 to 60,000 distinct CDR3 sequences, 8.7% found once. The chain employs TRBV7-2 and TRBJ2-2; TRBD1 or TRBD2 may be the D gene (5 bases each). This receptor was taken from an adult who was a healthcare worker with PCR-confirmed SARS-CoV-2 infection or an uninfected control (not recorded which). Sequenced material: whole blood, taken at baseline. DNA of the CDR3: TGTGCCAGCAGCTTAGGGGGGAGATCGAACACCGGGGAGCTGTTTTTT. It is translated as CASSLGGRSNTGELFF. Full variable domain (outside the CDR3, taken from reference TRBV7-2 and TRBJ2-2): GAGVSQSPSNKVTEKGKDVELRCDPISGHTALYWYRQSLGQGLEFLIYFQGNSAPDKSGLPSDRFSAERTGGSVSTLTIQRTQQEDSAVYLCASSLGGRSNTGELFFGEGSRLTVL.